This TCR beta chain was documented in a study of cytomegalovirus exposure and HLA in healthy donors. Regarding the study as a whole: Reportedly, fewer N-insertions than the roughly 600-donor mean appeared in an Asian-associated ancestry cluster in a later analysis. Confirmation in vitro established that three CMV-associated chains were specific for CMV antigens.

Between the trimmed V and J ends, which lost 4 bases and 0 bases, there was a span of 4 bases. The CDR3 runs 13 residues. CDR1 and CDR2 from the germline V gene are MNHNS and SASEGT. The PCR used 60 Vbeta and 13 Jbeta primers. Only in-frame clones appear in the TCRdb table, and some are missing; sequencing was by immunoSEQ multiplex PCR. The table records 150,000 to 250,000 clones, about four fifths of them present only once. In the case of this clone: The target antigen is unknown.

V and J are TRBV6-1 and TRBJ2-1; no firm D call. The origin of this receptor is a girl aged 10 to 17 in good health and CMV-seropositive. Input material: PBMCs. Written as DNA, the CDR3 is TGTGCCAGCAGTGGGAGCTCCTACAATGAGCAGTTCTTC. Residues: CASSGSSYNEQFF.